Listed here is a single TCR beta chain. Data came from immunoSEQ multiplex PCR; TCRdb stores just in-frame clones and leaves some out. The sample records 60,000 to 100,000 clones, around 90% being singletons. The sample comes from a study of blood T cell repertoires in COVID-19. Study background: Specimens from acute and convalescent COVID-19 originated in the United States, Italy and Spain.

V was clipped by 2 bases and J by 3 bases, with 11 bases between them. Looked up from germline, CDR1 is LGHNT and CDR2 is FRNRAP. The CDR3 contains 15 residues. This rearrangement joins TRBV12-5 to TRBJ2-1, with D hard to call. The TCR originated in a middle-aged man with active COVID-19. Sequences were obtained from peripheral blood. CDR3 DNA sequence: TGTGCTAGTGGTTTGAACTGGCCGGGCTACAATGAGCAGTTCTTC. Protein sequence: CASGLNWPGYNEQFF.